Presented here are 13 T cell receptor beta chains from one specimen sequenced in a study of OX40 agonist ivuxolimab in advanced cancers. Using immunoSEQ multiplex PCR, the repertoire was profiled, and TCRdb retains in-frame clones only, with some absent. The sample contains about 40,000 clones, around 86% of which appear only once. Here the sequenced sample was CD4+ or CD8+ T cells sorted from blood, taken in a trial of the OX40 agonist ivuxolimab. The origin of the receptors is an adult with an advanced solid tumor such as melanoma, head and neck, liver or kidney cancer.

The rearrangement links TRBV7-9 to TRBJ2-7; a possible D gene is TRBD1 (5 bases). This CDR3 has 12 residues. V lost 5 bases and J 2 bases, leaving 7 bases between the germline ends. Looked up from germline, CDR1 is SEHNR and CDR2 is FQNEAQ (reference sequence). The CDR3 reads CASSPGTYEQYF. CDR3 DNA: TGTGCCAGCAGCCCAGGGACCTACGAGCAGTACTTC.

The V and J genes are TRBV9 and TRBJ1-1; D is unclear. The CDR3 runs to 15 residues. The germline V gene has CDR1 SGDLS and CDR2 YYNGEE. V dropped 4 bases and J dropped 6 bases, with 19 bases sitting between them. In DNA, the CDR3 is TGTGCCAGCAGCCCTCATCAAGGGTACGGGGCTGAAGCTTTCTTT. It specifies CASSPHQGYGAEAFF.

This clone came up a few times. The CDR3 DNA reads as TGCAGCGTTGTAGAGGTGGGCCGGTACGAGCAGTACTTC. Amino acids: CSVVEVGRYEQYF. V is TRBV29-1 and J is TRBJ2-7; no clear D. Germline-derived CDR1 and CDR2 are SQVTM and ANQGSEA. V gave up 4 bases and J gave up 4 bases, with 14 bases separating them. This CDR3 has 13 residues.

The rearrangement uses TRBV27 and TRBJ1-1, with D maybe TRBD1 (6 bases). The ends were cut back, 0 bases at V and 3 bases at J, with 11 bases in the middle. The CDR3 totals 15 residues. Germline-derived CDR1 and CDR2 are MNHEY and SMNVEV (reference sequence). As DNA, the CDR3 is TGTGCCAGCAGTTTATCGGGGGCAGGGGACACTGAAGCTTTCTTT. Translating gives CASSLSGAGDTEAFF.

The rearrangement links TRBV2 to TRBJ2-7; 10 nucleotides line up with TRBD1. Germline CDR1 and CDR2: SNHLY and FYNNEI. V lost 3 bases and J lost 5; bases outside the gene matches: 10. This CDR3 has 16 residues. CDR3 nucleotide sequence: TGTGCCAGCAGTGAGACCCAGGACAGGGGGTTCGACGAGCAGTACTTC. Translated, it gives CASSETQDRGFDEQYF. The whole variable domain, filled in from reference TRBV2 and TRBJ2-7, reads EPEVTQTPSHQVTQMGQEVILRCVPISNHLYFYWYRQILGQKVEFLVSFYNNEISEKSEIFDDQFSVERPDGSNFTLKIRSTKLEDSAMYFCASSETQDRGFDEQYFGPGTRLTVT.

The chain employs TRBV19 and TRBJ2-3; TRBD2 matches at 9 bases. The CDR3 runs to 17 residues. Germline V gene lookup returns CDR1 LNHDA and CDR2 SQIVND (reference sequence). V lost 5 bases, J lost 5 bases, and 14 bases stayed unmatched. CDR3 loop: CASSFLAGSHRQDTQYF. CDR3 coding DNA: TGTGCCAGTAGTTTCCTAGCGGGGAGCCACAGGCAAGATACGCAGTATTTT.

This clone was counted a single time. The V and J genes are TRBV27 and TRBJ2-6; D gene unclear. The CDR3 extends over 11 amino acids. CDR1 and CDR2 from the germline V gene are MNHEY and SMNVEV (reference sequence). Trimming shortened V by 8 bases and J by 3 bases, and 2 bases separated the two germline ends. CDR3 in amino acids: CASLGANVLTF. The CDR3 DNA reads as TGTGCCAGCCTTGGGGCCAACGTCCTGACTTTC.

The CDR3 DNA is TGTGCCAGCAGTTCGTCGGCGGACCGGGGCAATCAGCCCCAGCATTTT. Its translation: CASSSSADRGNQPQHF. This sequence joins TRBV27 and TRBJ1-5; D uncertain. Germline V lookup: CDR1 MNHEY, CDR2 SMNVEV (reference sequence). The CDR3 length is 16 residues. V was shortened by 4 bases and J by 2 bases, with 15 bases between the two germline ends.

The V call is TRBV13, the J call TRBJ1-6, with 7 positions matching TRBD1. Germline V CDR1 and CDR2: PRHDT, FYEKMQ (reference sequence). Trimming took 3 bases from V and 7 from J; bases not matched to a gene: 12. This CDR3 spans 17 amino acids. CDR3: CASSFLRTGVSNSPLHF. CDR3 DNA: TGTGCCAGCAGCTTCCTCCGGACAGGCGTCTCAAATTCACCCCTCCACTTT.

This clone was detected only once. This chain uses TRBV4-2 with TRBJ2-7; TRBD1 aligns across 7 bases. The germline gives CDR1 LGHNA, CDR2 YNFKEQ. V shed 1 base and J 6 bases; nucleotides not matched to a gene: 12. The CDR3 length is 16 residues. The CDR3 DNA sequence: TGTGCCAGCAGCCAAGTCGAACCGCTCGCAGGGGGCGAGCAGTACTTC. Its protein product is CASSQVEPLAGGEQYF.

This chain joins TRBV6-6 and TRBJ1-6; possibly TRBD1 for D (6 bases). V lost 10 bases and J 11 bases, leaving 15 bases between the germline ends. The CDR3 is made up of 12 amino acids. The germline CDR1 and CDR2 sequences are MNHNY and SVGAGI (reference sequence). The CDR3 DNA sequence: TGTGCCACCTATAGGGGGGATCCACCCCTCCACTTT. Translating it yields CATYRGDPPLHF.

The chain links TRBV7-8 to TRBJ1-5; TRBD1 agrees at 12 bases. The J segment lost 7 bases and the V segment lost 5 bases, leaving 12 bases of the junction unmatched. CDR1 is SGHVS, CDR2 FQNEAQ, per germline. The CDR3 length is 17 residues. CDR3 sequence reads: CASSPTRDRGLGQPQHF. For the CDR3, the DNA is TGTGCCAGCAGCCCAACCCGGGACAGGGGGCTCGGACAGCCCCAGCATTTT.

V gene TRBV7-9 combines with J gene TRBJ2-1; 7 bases align to TRBD1. The germline V gene has CDR1 SEHNR and CDR2 FQNEAQ (reference sequence). Losses at the gene ends were 5 bases for V and 8 bases for J; bases not matched to a gene: 15. This CDR3 contains 16 residues. The CDR3, as DNA: TGTGCCAGCAGCGCTAGTAGGGGGCGGTTGGTCGATGAGCAGTTCTTC. It translates to CASSASRGRLVDEQFF.